Following are 25 T cell receptor beta chains from one sample sequenced in a study of CD8+ T cells in alopecia areata. RNA extraction and reverse transcription yielded cDNA as sequencing template. Produced via immunoSEQ multiplex PCR; TCRdb's table is partial and in-frame only. The data show roughly 260,000 clones, with none appearing a single time. It was with CD4, CD8alpha, NKG2D, NKG2ACE and other markers that pooled cutaneous lymph node cells were sorted. The sample taken for sequencing was CD4+ T cells sorted from a lymph node. These receptors all come from a C3H/HeJ mouse with alopecia areata. The mouse strain carries the MHC haplotype H2-k.

At least ten counts were recorded for this clone. Here the gene names and germline are mouse. The read comes to an end 4 residues before the CDR3 does, leaving the germline J gene to fill in the end. The same CDR3 can be traced to other DNA sequences in this sample. The V gene is TRBV1, the J gene TRBJ2-1, with 8 nucleotides matching TRBD1. The germline V gene has CDR1 NSQYPW and CDR2 LRSPGD (reference sequence). This CDR3 region has 15 residues. J was trimmed by 1 base and V by 1 base; bases with no gene match: 0. CDR3 amino acids: CTCSAGTGNYAEQFF. CDR3 DNA, as far as it was read: TGCACCTGCAGTGCAGGGACAGGGAACTATGCT.

Comment on this clone: Gene names follow the mouse nomenclature. Read sequence stops 4 residues before the CDR3 end, and the germline J gene provides the missing end. The J gene is TRBJ2-4, the V gene TRBV14, with D possibly TRBD2 on 6 matching bases. This CDR3 region has 14 residues. V lost 4 bases and J lost 0, with 9 bases in between. Germline V CDR1 and CDR2: SGHDT, FRDEAV. The DNA read from the CDR3 is TGTGCCAGCAGTGCGACTGGTAGTCAAAAC. As protein: CASSATGSQN. The CDR3 as a whole reads CASSATGSQNTLYF.

A remark on this clone: Gene names denote mouse genes. With the read ending 4 residues before the CDR3 end, the germline J gene is used to fill in that end. The chain couples TRBV19 to TRBJ2-7, with TRBD1 as a possible D gene (5 bases). The CDR3 runs to 12 residues. From germline, CDR1 is FNHDT and CDR2 SITEND (reference sequence). The CDR3 spells CASSFRQYEQYF. The sequenced part of the CDR3 DNA is TGTGCCAGCAGTTTTCGACAGTAT.

Comment on this clone: The gene symbols are mouse symbols. Read data end 4 residues before the CDR3 end; the end is taken from the germline J gene. The chain is built from TRBV5 and TRBJ1-1, with D tentatively TRBD1 (6 bases). CDR1 is LGHNA and CDR2 is YNLKQL in the germline V gene (reference sequence). The CDR3 is made up of 13 amino acids. CDR3 DNA, as far as it was read: TGTGCCAGCAGCCAAATGGACAGAACA. Protein sequence: CASSQMDRT. The CDR3 reads in full as CASSQMDRTEVFF.

On this clone: Gene names are mouse gene names. The missing CDR3 end, 4 residues past where the read stops, is filled in from the germline J gene. This sample includes further DNA sequences coding for the same CDR3. This chain joins TRBV13-2 and TRBJ2-2, with D perhaps matching TRBD2 (6 bases). Germline V CDR1 and CDR2: NNHNN, SYGAGS (reference sequence). Trimming pared 1 base from V and 0 bases from J, leaving 7 bases between. CDR3 length equals 15 residues. CDR3 loop: CASGDRGANTGQLYF. Incomplete CDR3 DNA: TGTGCCAGCGGTGATCGGGGGGCAAACACCGGG.

Turning to this clone: All gene names here are mouse names. The sequence runs out 4 residues before the end of the CDR3; the remainder is reconstructed from the germline J gene. This chain connects TRBV19 to TRBJ1-2, with TRBD1 matching over 12 bases. The germline V gene has CDR1 FNHDT and CDR2 SITEND (reference sequence). The CDR3 consists of 12 residues. The CDR3 protein is CASGDRGRDYTF. The CDR3 bases that were read are TGTGCCAGCGGGGACAGGGGGCGC. Looking up the rest from reference TRBV19 and TRBJ1-2 gives the full variable domain: GGIITQTPKFLIGQEGQKLTLKCQQNFNHDTMYWYRQDSGKGLRLIYYSITENDLQKGDLSEGYDASREKKSSFSLTVTSAQKNEMAVFLCASGDRGRDYTFGSGTRLLVI.

Concerning this clone: The genes are named according to mouse. The observed sequence ends 4 residues before the CDR3 terminus, with the missing tail filled in from the germline J gene. The chain employs TRBV19 and TRBJ2-3, with 7 positions matching TRBD2. This CDR3 has 13 amino acids. Trimming at V came to 9 bases and at J to 3 bases, leaving 7 bases not matched to a gene. CDR1 FNHDT and CDR2 SITEND come from the germline V gene (reference sequence). CDR3 in amino acids: CAIRGGRAETLYF. The part of the CDR3 DNA that was read is TGTGCCATCCGGGGGGGTCGGGCAGAA.

Comments on this clone: The gene symbols are mouse symbols. The read terminates 4 residues ahead of where the CDR3 ends, so the germline J gene completes it. The sample holds other DNA sequences that translate to the same CDR3. The gene calls are TRBV5 and TRBJ2-3, with TRBD1 matching 9 bases. Germline CDR1 reads LGHNA; CDR2 reads YNLKQL (reference sequence). Losses at the gene ends were 4 bases for V and 0 bases for J; bases not matched to a gene: 2. The CDR3 is made up of 15 amino acids. The part of the CDR3 DNA that was read is TGTGCCAGCAGCCCACAGGGGGCTAGTGCAGAA. It encodes CASSPQGASAE. The CDR3 in full is CASSPQGASAETLYF.

There are many counts of this clone. Gene names refer to mouse genes. The read comes to an end 4 residues before the CDR3 does, leaving the germline J gene to fill in the end. The gene calls are TRBV17 and TRBJ2-3; 9 bases match TRBD2. With V trimmed by 0 bases and J by 0 bases, 7 bases remained unmatched. Looked up from germline, CDR1 is MNHDT and CDR2 is YYDKIL. The CDR3 is 18 residues long. CDR3 sequence reads: CASSRDKGDWVSAETLYF. The part of the CDR3 DNA that was read is TGTGCTAGCAGTAGAGATAAGGGGGACTGGGTTAGTGCAGAA.

On this clone itself: Gene and germline names: mouse. From the germline J gene comes the end of the CDR3, since the read stops 4 residues before it. This chain uses TRBV14 with TRBJ2-7; 7 bases agree with TRBD2. This CDR3 contains 13 residues. With 4 bases clipped from V and 3 bases from J, the junction kept 4 bases outside the gene matches. Germline values: CDR1 SGHDT, CDR2 FRDEAV. CDR3 bases read: TGTGCCAGCAGTCCCCGACTGGGCTAT. Protein product: CASSPRLGY. The full CDR3 protein reads CASSPRLGYEQYF.

Only a few counts were recorded for this clone. The genes and germline here are from mouse. The CDR3 end lies 3 residues beyond the end of the read and is filled in from the germline J gene. The rearrangement links TRBV13-3 to TRBJ1-6; TRBD1 agrees at 9 bases. TRBJ1-6 is an ORF, and what it does is uncertain. CDR1 and CDR2 from the germline V gene are NNHDY and SYVADS. Trimming took 3 bases from V and 8 from J; bases not matched to a gene: 3. This CDR3 is 14 amino acids long. Partial CDR3 DNA: TGTGCCAGCAGTGTGGGACAGGGCGATTCGCCC. Encoded protein: CASSVGQGDSP. In full, the CDR3 is CASSVGQGDSPLYF.

Points on this clone: Gene names are the mouse ones. The read terminates 4 residues before the CDR3 end, so the remaining end is supplied by the germline J gene. This chain joins TRBV13-1 and TRBJ2-3; TRBD2 might be the D (7 bases). The CDR3 runs to 17 residues. V shed 0 bases and J shed 4 bases, with 18 bases lying between them. Germline CDR1 NSHNY, CDR2 SYGAGN. CDR3 loop: CASSDAKIVGGSETLYF. The part of the CDR3 DNA that was read is TGTGCCAGCAGTGATGCAAAGATAGTGGGGGGCTCAGAA.

Concerning this clone: Gene names and germline match the mouse. The read falls 4 residues short of the CDR3 end, and the missing part is taken from the germline J gene. The chain couples TRBV19 to TRBJ2-2; TRBD2 matches 7 bases. This CDR3 has 16 amino acids. Per germline, CDR1 FNHDT and CDR2 SITEND (reference sequence). With 2 bases clipped from V and 0 bases from J, the junction kept 4 bases outside the gene matches. CDR3 DNA (partial): TGTGCCAGCAGTATCCCCGGGGGGGCAAACACCGGG. Translating it yields CASSIPGGANTG. The CDR3, in full, reads CASSIPGGANTGQLYF.

Comment on this clone: The listed genes are named as in mouse. The CDR3 end is not reached by the read, which stops 4 residues before it; the germline J gene fills it in. The genes are TRBV1 and TRBJ2-1, with D perhaps TRBD1 (5 bases). CDR3 length: 11 amino acids. Germline V gene lookup returns CDR1 NSQYPW and CDR2 LRSPGD (reference sequence). The DNA read from the CDR3 is TGCACCTGCAGTCGGACAGCT. Translated, it gives CTCSRTA. The complete CDR3 reads CTCSRTAEQFF. Full variable domain (rest looked up from reference TRBV1 and TRBJ2-1): VTLLEQNPRWRLVPRGQAVNLRCILKNSQYPWMSWYQQDLQKQLQWLFTLRSPGDKEVKSLPGADYLATRVTDTELRLQVANMSQGRTLYCTCSRTAEQFFGPGTRLTVL.

There are a few counts of this clone. The listed genes are named as in mouse. Read sequence stops 4 residues before the CDR3 end, and the germline J gene provides the missing end. The genes are TRBV13-1 and TRBJ2-2; TRBD1 matches at 8 bases. After removal of 4 bases from V and 0 bases from J, the junction contained 2 bases not matched to a gene. The CDR3 is 15 residues long. Germline-derived CDR1 and CDR2 are NSHNY and SYGAGN. The covered CDR3 bases are TGTGCCAGCAGTTCAGGGGGCACAAACACCGGG. It encodes CASSSGGTNTG. The full CDR3 protein reads CASSSGGTNTGQLYF.

Concerning this clone: Germline and genes: mouse. The CDR3 end lies 4 residues beyond the end of the read and is filled in from the germline J gene. V and J are TRBV1 and TRBJ2-3, with 7 bases identical to TRBD2. J was trimmed by 2 bases and V by 0 bases; bases with no gene match: 5. This CDR3 region has 16 residues. Germline V CDR1 and CDR2: NSQYPW, LRSPGD (reference sequence). Partial CDR3 DNA: TGCACCTGCAGTGCAGATCTACTGGGGTTTGCAGAA. Protein sequence: CTCSADLLGFAE. The full CDR3 protein is CTCSADLLGFAETLYF.

A note on this clone: All gene names here are mouse names. Read sequence stops 4 residues before the CDR3 end, and the germline J gene provides the missing end. The V and J genes are TRBV13-1 and TRBJ2-1, with 9 bases fitting TRBD2. The germline V gene has CDR1 NSHNY and CDR2 SYGAGN. This CDR3 contains 16 residues. Germline trimming cut 0 bases from V and 3 bases from J; bases unmatched to any gene: 4. CDR3 protein: CASSDVSGGGYAEQFF. CDR3 DNA (partial): TGTGCCAGCAGTGATGTATCTGGGGGGGGCTATGCT.

As for this clone: Germline and genes: mouse. Sequencing ends 4 residues short of the CDR3 end; the germline J gene provides the rest. This rearrangement joins TRBV14 to TRBJ2-2; TRBD2 aligns across 10 bases. This CDR3 has 15 residues. The V gene's germline CDR1 is SGHDT and CDR2 FRDEAV. Trimming cost V 3 bases and J 1 base; bases outside gene matches: 0. The sequenced part of the CDR3 DNA is TGTGCCAGCAGTTACTGGGGGGGAAACACCGGG. Amino acids: CASSYWGGNTG. The whole CDR3 protein is CASSYWGGNTGQLYF.

This clone was detected only a few times. These gene names are mouse names. The read comes to an end 4 residues before the CDR3 does, leaving the germline J gene to fill in the end. The rearrangement joins TRBV19 to TRBJ1-2, with 9 positions matching TRBD1. CDR1 FNHDT and CDR2 SITEND come from the germline V gene (reference sequence). The CDR3 extends over 14 amino acids. V was pared by 6 bases and J by 0 bases, with 3 bases of the junction left unmatched. The sequenced part of the CDR3 DNA is TGTGCCAGCACCCGGACAGGGGCAAACTCC. Amino acid sequence: CASTRTGANS. The complete CDR3 reads CASTRTGANSDYTF.

Regarding this clone: The listed genes are named as in mouse. The read gets to within 4 residues of the CDR3 end, and the germline J gene fills in the rest. The chain couples TRBV13-1 to TRBJ1-2, with no clear D. V was shortened by 4 bases and J by 0 bases, with 4 bases between the two germline ends. This CDR3 region has 12 residues. Germline values: CDR1 NSHNY, CDR2 SYGAGN. CDR3 DNA, as far as it was read: TGTGCCAGCAGTAGTTCAAACTCC. It translates to CASSSSNS. The entire CDR3 reads CASSSSNSDYTF.

This clone was seen more than once but under ten times. All gene names here are mouse names. The read terminates 4 residues ahead of where the CDR3 ends, so the germline J gene completes it. The V and J genes are TRBV19 and TRBJ1-1, with a tentative D call TRBD1 (6 bases). The CDR3 has 14 residues. Germline V lookup: CDR1 FNHDT, CDR2 SITEND (reference sequence). V was trimmed by 5 bases and J by 0 bases, leaving 11 bases between them. CDR3 region: CASRAGHSNTEVFF. CDR3 bases read: TGTGCCAGCAGGGCGGGACACTCAAACACA.

A few counts support this clone. Any gene name here is a mouse gene name. The read stops 4 residues short of the end of the CDR3; the missing end is completed from the germline J gene. The rearrangement joins TRBV31 to TRBJ1-2; unclear D gene. Looked up from germline, CDR1 is GKSSPN and CDR2 is SITVG. The CDR3 runs 13 residues. The V gene lost 1 base and the J gene lost 0 bases, with 6 bases spanning the gap. CDR3 in amino acids: CAWSQATNSDYTF. The covered CDR3 bases are TGTGCCTGGAGTCAGGCGACAAACTCC.

This clone was detected ten times or more. Gene names follow the mouse nomenclature. The CDR3 end falls 4 residues outside the read, so it is completed with the germline J gene. The same CDR3 also results from other DNA sequences found in this sample. The chain uses TRBV31 and TRBJ1-2; TRBD1 might be the D (5 bases). The CDR3 loop spans 12 amino acids. In germline, CDR1 is GKSSPN, CDR2 SITVG. The germline V and J ends were trimmed by 1 base and 2 bases, with 5 bases remaining between them. The CDR3: CAWSPGNSDYTF. Partial CDR3 DNA: TGTGCCTGGAGTCCAGGGAACTCC.

This clone was seen a few times. Gene labels here are mouse ones. The read stops 4 residues short of the end of the CDR3; the missing end is completed from the germline J gene. Additional DNA sequences in this sample encode the identical CDR3. The chain uses TRBV31 and TRBJ1-2, with D unresolved. Per the germline V gene, CDR1 is GKSSPN and CDR2 is SITVG. The length of the CDR3 is 13 residues. The ends were cut back, 3 bases at V and 2 bases at J, with 10 bases in the middle. CDR3 protein: CAWSPTPNSDYTF. The sequenced part of the CDR3 DNA is TGTGCCTGGAGCCCGACACCGAACTCC.

Points on this clone: Gene names and germline refer to mouse. The sequenced fragment ends 3 residues before the CDR3 boundary, so the rest is inferred from the germline J gene. This chain connects TRBV1 to TRBJ1-6; TRBD1 matches at 8 bases. TRBJ1-6 is reported as an ORF; its role is uncertain. V shed 4 bases and J 6 bases; nucleotides not matched to a gene: 2. This CDR3 comprises 14 residues. Germline CDR1 reads NSQYPW; CDR2 reads LRSPGD (reference sequence). The CDR3 protein is CTCSEDRVNSPLYF. CDR3 bases read: TGCACCTGCAGTGAGGACAGGGTTAATTCGCCC.